This T cell receptor (beta chain) emerged from a study of identical twins. There are many counts of this clonotype. Germline lookup yields CDR1 SGDLS and CDR2 YYNGEE. After removal of 3 bases from V and 6 bases from J, the junction contained 9 bases not matched to a gene. The CDR3 length is 16 residues. TCRdb re-called the 5' RACE reads with MiXCR, one entry per CDR3 protein. The table shows 750,000 to 950,000 distinct CDR3 sequences, with roughly 12% occurring only once. The sample also formed part of further work on yellow fever vaccine responses in identical twins.

The chain combines TRBV9 with TRBJ2-1; 10 bases line up with TRBD1. The TCR was taken from a woman under 30 in good health. The sample consisted of PBMCs. CDR3 amino acids: CASSATTGGVGNEQFF. The CDR3 coding sequence is TGTGCCAGCAGCGCCACGACAGGGGGCGTAGGCAATGAGCAGTTCTTC. The variable domain in full, with the rest retrieved from reference TRBV9 and TRBJ2-1, is DSGVTQTPKHLITATGQRVTLRCSPRSGDLSVYWYQQSLDQGLQFLIQYYNGEERAKGNILERFSAQQFPDLHSELNLSSLELGDSALYFCASSATTGGVGNEQFFGPGTRLTVL.